The 14 T cell receptor beta chains given below trace back to one sample, sequenced in a study of cytomegalovirus exposure and HLA in healthy donors (dated by TCRdb to about 2017). The library came from the immunoSEQ multiplex PCR assay. The multiplex PCR relied on a mix of 60 forward primers for TCR Vbeta segments and 13 reverse primers for TCR Jbeta segments. Drawn from immuneACCESS, this table holds only the in-frame rearrangements with V and J called that TCRdb kept. Clones are partly lost; checked studies trace under half to an unresolved V gene and leave the rest unexplained. The sample table contains around 99,000 clones; only one count was recorded for around three quarters of them. The biggest ten clones account for 7.8% of the sample. Sample: PBMCs. The origin of the receptors is a man aged 25-40 years in good health and CMV-seronegative.

The J gene is TRBJ1-2, the V gene TRBV30; tentatively, D is TRBD1 (5 bases). The ends were cut back, 5 bases at V and 4 bases at J, with 8 bases in the middle. The germline V gene encodes CDR1 GTSNPN and CDR2 SVGIG (reference sequence). CDR3 length: 11 amino acids. The CDR3 DNA reads as TGTGCCTGGGACAGTTTCTATGGCTACACCTTC. This codes for CAWDSFYGYTF.

V gene TRBV5-4 combines with J gene TRBJ2-1, with 12 nucleotides matching TRBD2. V gave up 3 bases and J gave up 10 bases; unmatched junction bases: 8. The CDR3 is 15 amino acids. The germline V gene encodes CDR1 SGHNT and CDR2 YYREEE (reference sequence). The CDR3 sequence: CASSSWTSGIGEQFF. The CDR3 nucleotides are TGTGCCAGCAGCTCATGGACTAGCGGGATTGGCGAGCAGTTCTTC. Variable domain in full (rest from reference TRBV5-4 and TRBJ2-1): ETGVTQSPTHLIKTRGQQVTLRCSSQSGHNTVSWYQQALGQGPQFIFQYYREEENGRGNFPPRFSGLQFPNYSSELNVNALELDDSALYLCASSSWTSGIGEQFFGPGTRLTVL.

CDR3 DNA sequence: TGTGCCAGAAGCGCCTCTGGACAGAGACCTTCCTATAACTATGGCTACACCTTC. It yields the protein CARSASGQRPSYNYGYTF. J is TRBJ1-2 and V is TRBV5-3; TRBD1 might be the D (6 bases). TRBV5-3 is annotated as an ORF whose role is uncertain. Trimming removed 4 bases from V and 1 base from J, with 23 bases in between. There are 18 residues in the CDR3.

In its sample, this clone was seen a few times. This rearrangement joins TRBV28 to TRBJ2-2, with TRBD2 identical over 14 bases. This CDR3 has 14 residues. CDR1 and CDR2 from the germline V gene are MDHEN and SYDVKM. Trimming cost V 7 bases and J 6 bases; bases outside gene matches: 1. The CDR3 bases are TGTGCCAGCACGACTAGCGGGAGGGCCGGGGAGCTGTTTTTT. Translation: CASTTSGRAGELFF.

V and J are TRBV30 and TRBJ2-2; tentatively, D is TRBD2 (5 bases). The V gene's germline CDR1 is GTSNPN and CDR2 SVGIG (reference sequence). Trimming pared 4 bases from V and 4 bases from J, leaving 13 bases between. The CDR3 contains 14 residues. The CDR3 loop is CAWTLTAGTGELFF. For the CDR3, the DNA is TGTGCCTGGACCCTGACGGCGGGCACCGGGGAGCTGTTTTTT.

This chain links TRBV11-2 with TRBJ1-5, with 8 bases aligning to TRBD1. J gave up 7 bases and V 5 bases, and 7 bases lay outside the gene matches. This CDR3 spans 14 amino acids. In germline, CDR1 is SGHAT, CDR2 FQNNGV. The DNA of the CDR3 is TGTGCCAGCAGCCCAGACAGGGGTGTGCAGCCCCAGCATTTT. Encoded protein: CASSPDRGVQPQHF.

The rearrangement uses TRBV11-3 and TRBJ1-1; D call uncertain. V gave up 5 bases and J gave up 1 base, with 8 bases separating them. Germline assignment: CDR1 SGHNT and CDR2 YENEEA. This CDR3 is 13 amino acids long. The CDR3 loop reads CASSHRENTEAFF. CDR3 DNA: TGTGCCAGCAGCCACCGGGAGAACACTGAAGCTTTCTTT.

This clone was detected only a few times. CDR3 coding DNA: TGTGCCAGCAGTCCGGGACAGGGGGTCTACGAGCAGTACTTC. Amino acids: CASSPGQGVYEQYF. The chain joins TRBV6-5 to TRBJ2-7, with 11 bases matching TRBD1. With V trimmed by 5 bases and J by 3 bases, 3 bases remained unmatched. Looked up from germline, CDR1 is MNHEY and CDR2 is SVGAGI. The CDR3 is made up of 14 amino acids.

This clone was seen more than once but under ten times. The chain carries TRBV5-1 and TRBJ1-1; 9 nucleotides align to TRBD1. The CDR3 is 14 residues long. The junction had 5 bases not matched to a gene; V was cut back by 4 bases and J by 4 bases. CDR1 is SGHRS and CDR2 is YFSETQ in the germline V gene. The CDR3 here is CASSSGTGSTEAFF. The DNA of the CDR3 is TGCGCCAGCAGCAGCGGGACAGGGAGCACTGAAGCTTTCTTT.

The rearrangement links TRBV5-4 to TRBJ2-1; the match to TRBD2 covers 12 bases. This CDR3 region has 17 residues. The germline gives CDR1 SGHNT, CDR2 YYREEE (reference sequence). Trimming removed 4 bases from V and 0 bases from J; junction bases left unmatched: 5. Written as DNA, the CDR3 is TGTGCCAGCAGCCCCGAGGGACTAGCGGGCTCCTACAATGAGCAGTTCTTC. This encodes CASSPEGLAGSYNEQFF.

This clone showed up just a few times. The chain recombines TRBV15 with TRBJ2-5, with D possibly matching TRBD2 (5 bases). The length of the CDR3 is 14 residues. V lost 0 bases to trimming and J lost 4 bases, with 9 bases between them. Germline loops: CDR1 LNHNV, CDR2 YYDKDF (reference sequence). The DNA for the CDR3 is TGTGCCACCAGCAGAGATGAGGGAGCAGAGACCCAGTACTTC. Amino acids: CATSRDEGAETQYF.

V is TRBV19 and J is TRBJ2-6; maybe TRBD1 (7 bases). Germline CDR1 is LNHDA and CDR2 is SQIVND (reference sequence). Between the trimmed V and J ends, which lost 6 bases and 0 bases, there was a span of 18 bases. This CDR3 is 18 amino acids long. CDR3 loop: CASSPSRGVHSGANVLTF. The CDR3 DNA is TGTGCCAGTAGCCCGAGCAGGGGGGTCCACTCTGGGGCCAACGTCCTGACTTTC.

The chain carries TRBV6-1 and TRBJ1-2; 7 nucleotides match TRBD1. J gave up 6 bases and V 5 bases, and 9 bases lay outside the gene matches. The CDR3 contains 14 residues. Looked up from germline, CDR1 is MNHNS and CDR2 is SASEGT. The CDR3 DNA is TGTGCCAGCAGTCAACCGGGACAGCTTAATGGCTACACCTTC. The encoded protein is CASSQPGQLNGYTF.

V is TRBV30 and J is TRBJ2-2; a weak D match, TRBD1 (5 bases). Germline-derived CDR1 and CDR2 are GTSNPN and SVGIG (reference sequence). V gave up 3 bases and J gave up 2 bases, with 22 bases separating them. The CDR3 spans 18 residues. CDR3 region: CAWRVLFGQGGNTGELFF. CDR3 bases: TGTGCCTGGAGAGTCCTCTTCGGGCAGGGTGGTAACACCGGGGAGCTGTTTTTT. Filled out from reference TRBV30 and TRBJ2-2, the complete variable domain reads SQTIHQWPATLVQPVGSPLSLECTVEGTSNPNLYWYRQAAGRGLQLLFYSVGIGQISSEVPQNLSASRPQDRQFILSSKKLLLSDSGFYLCAWRVLFGQGGNTGELFFGEGSRLTVL.